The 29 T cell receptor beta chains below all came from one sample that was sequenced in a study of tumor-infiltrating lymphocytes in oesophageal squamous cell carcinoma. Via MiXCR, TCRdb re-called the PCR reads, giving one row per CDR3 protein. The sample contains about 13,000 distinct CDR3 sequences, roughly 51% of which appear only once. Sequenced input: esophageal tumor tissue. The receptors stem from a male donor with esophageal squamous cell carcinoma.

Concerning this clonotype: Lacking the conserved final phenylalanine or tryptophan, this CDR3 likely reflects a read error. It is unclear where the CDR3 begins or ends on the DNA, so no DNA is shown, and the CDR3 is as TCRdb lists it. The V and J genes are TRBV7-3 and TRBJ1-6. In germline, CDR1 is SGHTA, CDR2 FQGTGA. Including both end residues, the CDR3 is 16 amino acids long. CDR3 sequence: CASSPETSYNEQFFGP.

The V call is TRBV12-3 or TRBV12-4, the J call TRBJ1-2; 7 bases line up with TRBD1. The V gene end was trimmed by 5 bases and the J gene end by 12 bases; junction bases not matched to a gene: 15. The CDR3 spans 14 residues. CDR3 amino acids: CASSMRTGGTSNTF. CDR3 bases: TGTGCCAGCAGTATGCGGACAGGCGGGACCTCCAACACCTTC.

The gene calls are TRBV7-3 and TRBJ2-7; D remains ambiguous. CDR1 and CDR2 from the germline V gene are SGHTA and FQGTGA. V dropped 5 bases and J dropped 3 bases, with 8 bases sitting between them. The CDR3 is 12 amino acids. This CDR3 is CASSRSFYEQYF. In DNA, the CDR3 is TGTGCCAGCAGCCGCAGTTTCTACGAGCAGTACTTC.

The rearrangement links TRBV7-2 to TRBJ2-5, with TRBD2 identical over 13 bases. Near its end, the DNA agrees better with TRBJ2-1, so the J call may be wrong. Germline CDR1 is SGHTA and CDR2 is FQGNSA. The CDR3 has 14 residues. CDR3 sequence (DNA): TGTGCCAGCAGCTCACTAGCGGGAGGGTCTGGGCAGTTCTTC. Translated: CASSSLAGGSGQFF.

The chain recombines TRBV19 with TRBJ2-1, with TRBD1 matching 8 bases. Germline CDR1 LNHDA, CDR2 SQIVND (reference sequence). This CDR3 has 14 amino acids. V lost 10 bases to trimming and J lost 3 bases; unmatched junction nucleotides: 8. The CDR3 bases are TGTGCCACCGGAAGACAGGGGAACTACAATGAGCAGTTCTTC. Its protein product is CATGRQGNYNEQFF.

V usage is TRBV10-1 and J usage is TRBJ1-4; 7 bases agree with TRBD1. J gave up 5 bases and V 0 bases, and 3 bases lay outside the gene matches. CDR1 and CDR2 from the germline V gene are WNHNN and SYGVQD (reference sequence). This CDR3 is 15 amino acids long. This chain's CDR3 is CASSESKTGNEKLFF. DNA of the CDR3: TGCGCCAGCAGTGAGTCGAAGACAGGGAATGAAAAACTGTTTTTT.

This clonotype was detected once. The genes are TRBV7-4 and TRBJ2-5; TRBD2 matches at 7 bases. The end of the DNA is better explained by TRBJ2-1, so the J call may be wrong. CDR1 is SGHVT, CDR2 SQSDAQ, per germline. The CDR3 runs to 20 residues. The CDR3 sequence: CASSLAHGGGDRSSYNEQFF. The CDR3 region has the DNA TGTGCCAGCAGCTTAGCGCATGGGGGGGGAGACAGAAGCTCCTACAATGAGCAGTTCTTC.

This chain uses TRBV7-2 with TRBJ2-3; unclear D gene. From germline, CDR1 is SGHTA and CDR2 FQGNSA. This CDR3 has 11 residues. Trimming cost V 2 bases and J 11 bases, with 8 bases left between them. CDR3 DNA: TGTGCCAGCAGCTTACTAGGCGGGCAGTATTTT. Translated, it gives CASSLLGGQYF.

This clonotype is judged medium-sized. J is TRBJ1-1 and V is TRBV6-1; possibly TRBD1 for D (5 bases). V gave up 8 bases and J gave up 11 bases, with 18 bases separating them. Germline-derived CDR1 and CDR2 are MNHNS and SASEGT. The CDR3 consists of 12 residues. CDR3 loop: CASSPGIGRAFF. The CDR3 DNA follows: TGTGCCAGCTCACCAGGGATCGGGCGGGCTTTCTTT.

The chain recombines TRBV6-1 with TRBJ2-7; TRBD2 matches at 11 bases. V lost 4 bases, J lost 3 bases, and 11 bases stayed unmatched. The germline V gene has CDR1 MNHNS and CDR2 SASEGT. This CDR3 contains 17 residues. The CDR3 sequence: CASSGLASGLADYEQYF. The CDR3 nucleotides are TGTGCCAGCAGTGGGCTGGCTTCGGGACTAGCGGACTACGAGCAGTACTTC.

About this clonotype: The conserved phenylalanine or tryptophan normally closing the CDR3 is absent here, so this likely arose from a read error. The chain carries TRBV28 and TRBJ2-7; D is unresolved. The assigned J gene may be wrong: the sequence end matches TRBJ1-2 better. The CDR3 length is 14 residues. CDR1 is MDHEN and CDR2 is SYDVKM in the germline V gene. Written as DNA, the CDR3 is TGTGCCAGCAGTTTACCTCCGGGCTACTATGGCTACACCTTA. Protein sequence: CASSLPPGYYGYTL.

For the CDR3, the DNA is TGTGCCACATCAAACGAAGGTAACTATGGCTACACCTTC. It translates to CATSNEGNYGYTF. This chain joins TRBV10-3 and TRBJ1-2; D gene uncertain. Germline CDR1 and CDR2: ENHRY and SYGVKD. The V end lost 10 bases, the J end lost 1 base, and 13 bases lay between the germline ends. This CDR3 comprises 13 residues.

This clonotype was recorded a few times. CDR3 sequence (DNA): TGTGCCAGCAGTTATAATGGTGCGGAGACCCAGTACTTC. Translated: CASSYNGAETQYF. The genes are TRBV6-1 and TRBJ2-3; D gene ambiguous. The J call may be faulty, since TRBJ2-5 better matches the DNA end. There are 13 residues in the CDR3. Per the germline V gene, CDR1 is MNHNS and CDR2 is SASEGT.

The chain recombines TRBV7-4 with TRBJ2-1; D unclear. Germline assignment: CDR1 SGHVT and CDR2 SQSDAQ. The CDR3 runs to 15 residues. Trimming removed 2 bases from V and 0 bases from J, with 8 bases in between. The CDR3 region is CASSLRWSSYNEQFF. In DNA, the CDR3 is TGTGCCAGCAGCTTAAGGTGGAGCTCCTACAATGAGCAGTTCTTC.

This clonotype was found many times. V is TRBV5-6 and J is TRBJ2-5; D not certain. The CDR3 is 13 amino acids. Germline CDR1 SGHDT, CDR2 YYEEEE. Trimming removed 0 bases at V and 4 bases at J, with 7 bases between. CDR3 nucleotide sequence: TGTGCCAGCAGCTTGGGACATTCAGAGACCCAGTACTTC. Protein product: CASSLGHSETQYF. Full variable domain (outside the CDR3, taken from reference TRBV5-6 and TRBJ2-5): DAGVTQSPTHLIKTRGQQVTLRCSPKSGHDTVSWYQQALGQGPQFIFQYYEEEERQRGNFPDRFSGHQFPNYSSELNVNALLLGDSALYLCASSLGHSETQYFGPGTRLLVL.

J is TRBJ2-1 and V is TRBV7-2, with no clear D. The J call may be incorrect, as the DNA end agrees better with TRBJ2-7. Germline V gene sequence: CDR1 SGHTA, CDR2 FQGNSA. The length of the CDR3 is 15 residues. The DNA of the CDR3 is TGTGCCAGCAGCACTTACTTAGAGTCCGCCTACGAGCAGTACTTC. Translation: CASSTYLESAYEQYF.

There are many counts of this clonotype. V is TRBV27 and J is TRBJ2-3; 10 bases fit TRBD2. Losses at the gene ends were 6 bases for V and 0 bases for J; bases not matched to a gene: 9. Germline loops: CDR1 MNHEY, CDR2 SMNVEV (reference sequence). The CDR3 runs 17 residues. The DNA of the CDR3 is TGTGCCAGCAGACCACAATCTAGCGGGGGAAGCACAGATACGCAGTATTTT. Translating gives CASRPQSSGGSTDTQYF.

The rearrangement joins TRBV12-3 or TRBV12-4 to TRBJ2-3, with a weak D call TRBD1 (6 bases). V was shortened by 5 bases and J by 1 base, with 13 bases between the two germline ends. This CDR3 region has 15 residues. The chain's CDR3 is CASSRRGLGTDTQYF. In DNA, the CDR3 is TGTGCCAGCAGTCGCAGGGGTCTTGGCACAGATACGCAGTATTTT.

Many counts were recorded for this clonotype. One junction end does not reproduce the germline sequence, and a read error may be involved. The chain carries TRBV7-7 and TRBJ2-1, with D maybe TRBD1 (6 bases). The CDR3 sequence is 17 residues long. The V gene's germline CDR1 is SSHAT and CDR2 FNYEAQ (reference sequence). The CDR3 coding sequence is TGTGCTAGCAGCCCGCTCCCCGACAGGTCAGTACCCAATGAGCAGTTCTTC. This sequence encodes CASSPLPDRSVPNEQFF. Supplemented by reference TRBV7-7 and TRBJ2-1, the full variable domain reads GAGVSQSPRYKVTKRGQDVTLRCDPISSHATLYWYQQALGQGPEFLTYFNYEAQPDKSGLPSDRFSAERPEGSISTLTIQRTEQRDSAMYRCASSPLPDRSVPNEQFFGPGTRLTVL.

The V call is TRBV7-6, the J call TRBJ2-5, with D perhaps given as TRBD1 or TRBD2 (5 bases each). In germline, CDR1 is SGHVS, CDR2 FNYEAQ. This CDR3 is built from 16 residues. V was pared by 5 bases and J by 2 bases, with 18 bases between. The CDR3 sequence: CASSPRDLRAQETQYF. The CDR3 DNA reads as TGTGCCAGCAGCCCTCGGGACCTCCGGGCACAAGAGACCCAGTACTTC.

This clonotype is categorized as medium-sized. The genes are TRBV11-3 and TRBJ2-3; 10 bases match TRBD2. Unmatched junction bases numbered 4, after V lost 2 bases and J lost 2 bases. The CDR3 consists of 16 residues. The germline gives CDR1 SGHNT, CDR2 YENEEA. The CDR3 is CASSLSGTSVTDTQYF. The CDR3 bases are TGTGCCAGCAGCTTATCTGGGACTAGCGTCACAGATACGCAGTATTTT.

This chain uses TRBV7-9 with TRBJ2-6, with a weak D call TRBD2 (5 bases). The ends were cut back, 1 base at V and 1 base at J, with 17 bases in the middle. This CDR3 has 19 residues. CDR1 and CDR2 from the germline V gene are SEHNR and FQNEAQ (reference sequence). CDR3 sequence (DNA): TGTGCCAGCAGCTTAGGAGTTGCGGTGGGGAGTTCTGGGGCCAACGTCCTGACTTTC. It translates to CASSLGVAVGSSGANVLTF. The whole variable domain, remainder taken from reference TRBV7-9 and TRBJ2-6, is DTGVSQNPRHKITKRGQNVTFRCDPISEHNRLYWYRQTLGQGPEFLTYFQNEAQLEKSRLLSDRFSAERPKGSFSTLEIQRTEQGDSAMYLCASSLGVAVGSSGANVLTFGAGSRLTVL.

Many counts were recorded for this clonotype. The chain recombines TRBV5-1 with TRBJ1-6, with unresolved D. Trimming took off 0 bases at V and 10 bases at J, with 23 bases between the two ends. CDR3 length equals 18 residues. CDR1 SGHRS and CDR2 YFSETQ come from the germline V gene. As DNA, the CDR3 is TGCGCCAGCAGCTTGGCGTGGTCAGCCCCAACGACGGGCTCACCCCTCCACTTT. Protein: CASSLAWSAPTTGSPLHF.

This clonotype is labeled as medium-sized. CDR3: CASSLGSGSGLCNEQFF. CDR3 sequence (DNA): TGTGCCAGCAGCTTAGGTAGCGGGAGCGGCCTCTGCAATGAGCAGTTCTTC. The chain joins TRBV7-2 to TRBJ2-1; 9 bases fit TRBD2. Germline V gives CDR1 SGHTA, CDR2 FQGNSA. V was pared by 1 base and J by 6 bases, with 10 bases of the junction left unmatched. The CDR3 has 17 residues.

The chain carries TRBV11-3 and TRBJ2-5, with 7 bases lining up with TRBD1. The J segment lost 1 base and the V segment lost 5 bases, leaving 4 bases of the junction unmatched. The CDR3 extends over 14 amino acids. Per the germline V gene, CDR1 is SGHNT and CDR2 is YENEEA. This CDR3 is CASSKGATQETQYF. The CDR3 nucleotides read TGTGCCAGCAGCAAGGGGGCGACCCAAGAGACCCAGTACTTC.

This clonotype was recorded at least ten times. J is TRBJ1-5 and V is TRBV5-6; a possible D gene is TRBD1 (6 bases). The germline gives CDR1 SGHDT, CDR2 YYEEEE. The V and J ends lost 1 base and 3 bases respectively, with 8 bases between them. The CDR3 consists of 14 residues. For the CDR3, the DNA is TGTGCCAGCAGCTTGCGGACAGCCAATCAGCCCCAGCATTTT. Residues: CASSLRTANQPQHF.

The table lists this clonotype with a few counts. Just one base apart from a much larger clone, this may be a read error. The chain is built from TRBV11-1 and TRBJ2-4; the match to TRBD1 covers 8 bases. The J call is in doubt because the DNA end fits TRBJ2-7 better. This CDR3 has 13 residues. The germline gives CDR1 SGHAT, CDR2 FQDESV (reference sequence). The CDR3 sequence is CVSSQGQAYEQYF. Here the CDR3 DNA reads TGTGTCAGCAGCCAGGGACAGGCCTACGAGCAGTACTTC.

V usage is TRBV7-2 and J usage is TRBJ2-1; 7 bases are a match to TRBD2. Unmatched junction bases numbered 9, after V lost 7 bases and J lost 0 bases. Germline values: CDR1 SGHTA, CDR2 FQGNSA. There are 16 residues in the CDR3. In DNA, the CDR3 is TGTGCCAGCACCCCCCGGGGCGGGAGCTCCTACAATGAGCAGTTCTTC. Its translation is CASTPRGGSSYNEQFF.

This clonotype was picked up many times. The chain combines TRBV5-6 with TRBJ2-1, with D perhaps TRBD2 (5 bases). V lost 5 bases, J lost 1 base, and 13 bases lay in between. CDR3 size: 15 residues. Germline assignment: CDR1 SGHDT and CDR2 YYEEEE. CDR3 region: CASSSLGSSYNEQFF. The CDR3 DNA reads TGTGCCAGCAGTTCGTTAGGGAGTTCCTACAATGAGCAGTTCTTC.